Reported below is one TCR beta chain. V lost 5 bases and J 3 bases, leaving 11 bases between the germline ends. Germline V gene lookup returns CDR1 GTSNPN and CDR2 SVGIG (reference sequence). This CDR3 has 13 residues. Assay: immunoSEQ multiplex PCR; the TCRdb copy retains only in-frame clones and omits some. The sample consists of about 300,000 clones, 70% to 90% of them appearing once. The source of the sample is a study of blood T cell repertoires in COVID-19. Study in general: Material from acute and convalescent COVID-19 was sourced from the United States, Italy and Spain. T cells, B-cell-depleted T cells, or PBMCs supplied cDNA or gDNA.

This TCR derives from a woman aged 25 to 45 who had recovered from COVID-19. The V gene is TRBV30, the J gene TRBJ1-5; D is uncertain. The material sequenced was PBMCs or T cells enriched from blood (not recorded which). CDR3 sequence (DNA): TGTGCCTGGTCCCCTGCGTACAATCAGCCCCAGCATTTT. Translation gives CAWSPAYNQPQHF.